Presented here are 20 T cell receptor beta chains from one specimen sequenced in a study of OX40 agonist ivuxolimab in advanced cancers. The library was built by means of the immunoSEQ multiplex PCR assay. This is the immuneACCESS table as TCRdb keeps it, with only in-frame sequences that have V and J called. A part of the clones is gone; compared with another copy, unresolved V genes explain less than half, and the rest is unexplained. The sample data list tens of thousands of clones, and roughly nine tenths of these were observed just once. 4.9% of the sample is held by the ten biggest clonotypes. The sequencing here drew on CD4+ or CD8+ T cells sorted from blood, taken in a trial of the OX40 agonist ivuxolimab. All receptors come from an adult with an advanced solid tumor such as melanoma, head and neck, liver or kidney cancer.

As DNA, the CDR3 is TGTGCCAGCAGCTTAACGGGAGGGCCGGTAGATACGCAGTATTTT. Amino acids: CASSLTGGPVDTQYF. This chain connects TRBV7-3 to TRBJ2-3; 7 bases fit TRBD2. The germline gives CDR1 SGHTA, CDR2 FQGTGA. The CDR3 is made up of 15 amino acids. Trimming removed 0 bases from V and 5 bases from J; junction bases left unmatched: 5.

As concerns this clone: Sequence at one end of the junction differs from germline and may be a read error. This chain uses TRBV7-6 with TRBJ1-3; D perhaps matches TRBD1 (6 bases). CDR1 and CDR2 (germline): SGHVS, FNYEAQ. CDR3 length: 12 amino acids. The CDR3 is CASSLLGGASEF. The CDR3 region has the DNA TGTGCCAGCAGCCTATTAGGGGGGGCTTCCGAATTT.

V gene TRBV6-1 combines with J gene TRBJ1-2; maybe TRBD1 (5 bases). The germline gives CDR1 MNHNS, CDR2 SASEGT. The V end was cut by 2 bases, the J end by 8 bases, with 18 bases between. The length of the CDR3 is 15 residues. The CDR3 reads CASSERGLRPTGYTF. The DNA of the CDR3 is TGTGCCAGCAGTGAACGGGGGTTGCGGCCAACGGGCTACACCTTC.

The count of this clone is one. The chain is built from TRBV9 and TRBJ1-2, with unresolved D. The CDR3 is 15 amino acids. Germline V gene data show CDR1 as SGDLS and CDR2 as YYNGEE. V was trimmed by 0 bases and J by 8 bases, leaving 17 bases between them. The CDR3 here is CASSVGGTAAFGYTF. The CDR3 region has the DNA TGTGCCAGCAGCGTAGGAGGAACTGCAGCCTTCGGCTACACCTTC.

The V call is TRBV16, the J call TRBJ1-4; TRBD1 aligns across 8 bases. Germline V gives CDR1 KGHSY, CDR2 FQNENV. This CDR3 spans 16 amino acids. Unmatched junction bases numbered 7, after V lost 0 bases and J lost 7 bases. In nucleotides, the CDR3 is TGTGCCAGCAGCCAATCGAGGGGCGACAGGGGTGAAAAACTGTTTTTT. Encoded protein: CASSQSRGDRGEKLFF.

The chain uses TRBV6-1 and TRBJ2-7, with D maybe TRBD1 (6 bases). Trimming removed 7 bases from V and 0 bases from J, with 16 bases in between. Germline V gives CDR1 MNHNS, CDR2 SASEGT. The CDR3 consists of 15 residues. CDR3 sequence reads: CASTWDTPYSYEQYF. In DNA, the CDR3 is TGTGCCAGCACGTGGGACACACCTTACTCCTACGAGCAGTACTTC.

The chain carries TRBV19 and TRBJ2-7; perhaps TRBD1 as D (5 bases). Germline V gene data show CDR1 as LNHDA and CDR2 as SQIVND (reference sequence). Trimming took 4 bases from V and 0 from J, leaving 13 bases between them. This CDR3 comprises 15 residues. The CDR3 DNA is TGTGCCAGTAGTAAATGGGCAGGGCTCTCCTACGAGCAGTACTTC. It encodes CASSKWAGLSYEQYF.

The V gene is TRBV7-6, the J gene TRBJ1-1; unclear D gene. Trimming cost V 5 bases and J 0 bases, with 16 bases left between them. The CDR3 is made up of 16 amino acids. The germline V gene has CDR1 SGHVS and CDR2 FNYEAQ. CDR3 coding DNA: TGTGCCAGCAGCCCCTCCGGTTTAACATTGAACACTGAAGCTTTCTTT. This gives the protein CASSPSGLTLNTEAFF.

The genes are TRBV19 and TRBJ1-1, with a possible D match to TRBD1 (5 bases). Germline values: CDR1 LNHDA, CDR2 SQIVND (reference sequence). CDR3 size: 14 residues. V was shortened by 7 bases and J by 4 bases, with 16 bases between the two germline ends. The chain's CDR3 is CASTPVRGGTEAFF. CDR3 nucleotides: TGTGCCAGTACCCCCGTTAGGGGAGGCACTGAAGCTTTCTTT.

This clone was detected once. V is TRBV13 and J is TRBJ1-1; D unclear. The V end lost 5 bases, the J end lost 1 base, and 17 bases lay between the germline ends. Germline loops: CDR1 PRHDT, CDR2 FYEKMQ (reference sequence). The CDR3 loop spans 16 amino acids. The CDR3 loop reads CASSPRPVGGNTEAFF. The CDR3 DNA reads TGTGCCAGCAGCCCACGCCCCGTTGGCGGGAACACTGAAGCTTTCTTT.

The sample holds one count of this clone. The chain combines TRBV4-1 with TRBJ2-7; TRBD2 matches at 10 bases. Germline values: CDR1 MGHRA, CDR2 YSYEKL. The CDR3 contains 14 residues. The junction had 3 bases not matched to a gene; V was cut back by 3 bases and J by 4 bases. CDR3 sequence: CASSQASGSYEQYF. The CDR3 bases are TGCGCCAGCAGCCAGGCTAGCGGGAGTTACGAGCAGTACTTC.

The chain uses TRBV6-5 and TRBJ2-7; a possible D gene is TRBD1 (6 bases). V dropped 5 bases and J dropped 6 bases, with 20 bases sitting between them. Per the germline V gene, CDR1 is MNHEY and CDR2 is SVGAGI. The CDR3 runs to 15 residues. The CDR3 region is CASSPSGTPALEQYV. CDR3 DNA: TGTGCCAGCAGTCCTTCCGGGACACCGGCTCTCGAGCAGTACGTC.

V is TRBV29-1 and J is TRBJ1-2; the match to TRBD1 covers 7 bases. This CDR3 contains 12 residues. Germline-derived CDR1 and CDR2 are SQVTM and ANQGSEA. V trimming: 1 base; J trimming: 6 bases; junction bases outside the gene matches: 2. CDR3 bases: TGCAGCGTTGAAGCAGGGGGTAATGGCTACACCTTC. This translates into CSVEAGGNGYTF.

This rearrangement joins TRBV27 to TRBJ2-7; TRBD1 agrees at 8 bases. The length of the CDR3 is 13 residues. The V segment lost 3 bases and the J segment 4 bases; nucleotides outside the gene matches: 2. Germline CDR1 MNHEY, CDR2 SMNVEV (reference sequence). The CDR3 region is CASSLGTGYEQYV. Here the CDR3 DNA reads TGTGCCAGCAGTTTGGGGACAGGTTACGAGCAGTACGTC.

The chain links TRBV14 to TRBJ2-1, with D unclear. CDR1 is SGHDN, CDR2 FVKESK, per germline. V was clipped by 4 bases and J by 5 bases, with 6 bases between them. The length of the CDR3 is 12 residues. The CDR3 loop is CASSLSHNEQFF. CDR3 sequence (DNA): TGTGCCAGCAGCCTCAGCCACAATGAGCAGTTCTTC.

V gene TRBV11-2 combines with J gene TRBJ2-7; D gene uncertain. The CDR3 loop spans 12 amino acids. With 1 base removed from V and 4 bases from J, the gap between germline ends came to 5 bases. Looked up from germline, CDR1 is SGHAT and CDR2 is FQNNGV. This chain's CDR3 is CASSLAVYEQYF. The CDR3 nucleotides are TGTGCCAGCAGCTTAGCTGTTTACGAGCAGTACTTC.

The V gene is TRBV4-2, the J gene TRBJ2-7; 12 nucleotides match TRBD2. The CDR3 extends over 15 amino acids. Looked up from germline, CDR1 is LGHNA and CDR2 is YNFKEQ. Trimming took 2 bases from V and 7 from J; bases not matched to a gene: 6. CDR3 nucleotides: TGTGCCAGCAGCCAACTAGCGGGAGGGTCCGGGGAGCAGTACTTC. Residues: CASSQLAGGSGEQYF.

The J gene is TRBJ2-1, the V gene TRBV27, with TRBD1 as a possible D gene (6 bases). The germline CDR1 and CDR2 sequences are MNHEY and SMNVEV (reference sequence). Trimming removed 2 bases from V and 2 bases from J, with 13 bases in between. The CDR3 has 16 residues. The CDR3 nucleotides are TGTGCCAGCAGTTTAGAGGGCGGACAGCCCTACAATGAGCAGTTCTTC. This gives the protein CASSLEGGQPYNEQFF.

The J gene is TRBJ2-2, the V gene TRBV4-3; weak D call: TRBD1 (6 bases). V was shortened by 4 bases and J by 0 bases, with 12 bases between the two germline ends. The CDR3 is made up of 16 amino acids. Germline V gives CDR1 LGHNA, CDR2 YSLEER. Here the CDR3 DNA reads TGCGCCAGCAGCCGGGGCGAGGGGGCGAACACCGGGGAGCTGTTTTTT. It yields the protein CASSRGEGANTGELFF.

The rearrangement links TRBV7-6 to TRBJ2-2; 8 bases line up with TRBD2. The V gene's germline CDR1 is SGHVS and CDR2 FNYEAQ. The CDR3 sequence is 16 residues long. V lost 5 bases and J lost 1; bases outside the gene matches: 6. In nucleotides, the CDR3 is TGTGCCAGCAGCGCAAGACTAGCGATGAACACCGGGGAGCTGTTTTTT. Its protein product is CASSARLAMNTGELFF.